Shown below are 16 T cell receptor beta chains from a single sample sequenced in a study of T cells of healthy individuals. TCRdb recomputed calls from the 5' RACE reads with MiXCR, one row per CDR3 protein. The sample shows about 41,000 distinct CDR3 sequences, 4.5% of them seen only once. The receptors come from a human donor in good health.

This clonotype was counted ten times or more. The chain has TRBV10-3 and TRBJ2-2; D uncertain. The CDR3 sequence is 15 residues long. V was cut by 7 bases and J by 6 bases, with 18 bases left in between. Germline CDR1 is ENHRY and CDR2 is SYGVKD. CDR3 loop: CAINLEKGRAGELFF. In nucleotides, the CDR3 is TGTGCCATCAATTTGGAGAAGGGTCGGGCCGGGGAGCTGTTTTTT.

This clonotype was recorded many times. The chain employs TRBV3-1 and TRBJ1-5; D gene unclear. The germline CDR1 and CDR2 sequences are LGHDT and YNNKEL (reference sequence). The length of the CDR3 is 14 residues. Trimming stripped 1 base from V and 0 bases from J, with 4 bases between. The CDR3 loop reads CASSQGGSNQPQHF. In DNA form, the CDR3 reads TGTGCCAGCAGCCAAGGTGGTAGCAATCAGCCCCAGCATTTT.

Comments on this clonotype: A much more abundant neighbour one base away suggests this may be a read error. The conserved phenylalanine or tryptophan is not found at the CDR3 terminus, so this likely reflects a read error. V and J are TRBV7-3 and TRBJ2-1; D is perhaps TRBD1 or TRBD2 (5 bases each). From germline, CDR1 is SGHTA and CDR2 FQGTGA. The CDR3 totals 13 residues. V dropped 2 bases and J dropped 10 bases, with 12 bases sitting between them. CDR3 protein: CASSLLRGREQFL. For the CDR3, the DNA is TGTGCCAGCAGCTTATTGAGGGGAAGAGAGCAGTTCCTC.

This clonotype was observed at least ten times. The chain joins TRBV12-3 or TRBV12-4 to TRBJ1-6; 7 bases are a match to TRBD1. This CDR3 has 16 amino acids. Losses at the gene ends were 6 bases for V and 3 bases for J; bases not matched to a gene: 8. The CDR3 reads CASSEQGRRYNSPLHF. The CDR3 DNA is TGTGCCAGCAGCGAACAGGGGCGGCGCTATAATTCACCCCTCCACTTT.

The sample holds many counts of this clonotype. The CDR3 is CASSPTSGSRYEQYF. DNA of the CDR3: TGTGCCAGCAGCCCGACTAGCGGGAGTCGCTACGAGCAGTACTTC. V usage is TRBV4-2 and J usage is TRBJ2-7; 12 bases align to TRBD2. Germline-derived CDR1 and CDR2 are LGHNA and YNFKEQ. J lost 3 bases, V lost 4 bases, and 4 bases had no gene match. The CDR3 length is 15 residues.

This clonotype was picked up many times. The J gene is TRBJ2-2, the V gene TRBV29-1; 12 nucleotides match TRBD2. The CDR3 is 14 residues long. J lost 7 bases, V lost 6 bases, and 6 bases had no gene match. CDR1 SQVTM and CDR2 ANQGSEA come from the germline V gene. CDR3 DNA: TGCAGCGTGACTAGCGGGAGTGAGGTCGGGGAGCTGTTTTTT. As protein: CSVTSGSEVGELFF.

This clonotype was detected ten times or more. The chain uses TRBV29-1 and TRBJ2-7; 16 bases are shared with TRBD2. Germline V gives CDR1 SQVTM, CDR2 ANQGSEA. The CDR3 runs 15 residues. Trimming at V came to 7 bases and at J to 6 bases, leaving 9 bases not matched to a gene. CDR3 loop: CSAGTSGRAGSEQYF. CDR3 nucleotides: TGCAGCGCTGGGACTAGCGGGAGGGCCGGTTCCGAGCAGTACTTC.

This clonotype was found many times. The CDR3 nucleotides are TGTGCCAGCAGTCAGGGGACCTACGAGCAGTACTTC. This encodes CASSQGTYEQYF. The rearrangement uses TRBV28 and TRBJ2-7, with D tentatively TRBD1 (6 bases). V was cut by 5 bases and J by 2 bases, with 7 bases left in between. The CDR3 is made up of 12 amino acids. Germline V CDR1 and CDR2: MDHEN, SYDVKM.

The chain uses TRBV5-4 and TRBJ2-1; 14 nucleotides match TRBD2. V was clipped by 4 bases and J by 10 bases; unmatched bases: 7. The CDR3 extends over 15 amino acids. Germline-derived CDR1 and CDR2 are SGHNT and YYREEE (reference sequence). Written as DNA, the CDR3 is TGTGCCAGCAGCCCGGGACTAGCGGGAGTTGGGGAGCAGTTCTTC. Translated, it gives CASSPGLAGVGEQFF.

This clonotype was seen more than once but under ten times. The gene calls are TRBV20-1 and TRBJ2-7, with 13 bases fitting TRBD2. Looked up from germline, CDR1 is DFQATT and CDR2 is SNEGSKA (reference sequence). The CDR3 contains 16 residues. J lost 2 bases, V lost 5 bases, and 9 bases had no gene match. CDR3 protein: CSASGLAGVFPYEQYF. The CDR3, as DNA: TGCAGTGCTTCCGGACTAGCGGGAGTCTTCCCCTACGAGCAGTACTTC.

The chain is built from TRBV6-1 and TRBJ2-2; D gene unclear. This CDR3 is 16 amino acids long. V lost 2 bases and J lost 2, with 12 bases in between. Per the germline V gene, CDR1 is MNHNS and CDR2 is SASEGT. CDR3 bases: TGTGCCAGCAGTGAATTCCTATTTCGCAACACCGGGGAGCTGTTTTTT. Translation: CASSEFLFRNTGELFF.

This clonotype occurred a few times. CDR3 protein: CASSLVLGEAFF. CDR3 DNA sequence: TGTGCCAGCAGCTTGGTGCTGGGTGAAGCTTTCTTT. The chain combines TRBV7-2 with TRBJ1-1; D gene uncertain. The germline V gene encodes CDR1 SGHTA and CDR2 FQGNSA. The CDR3 loop spans 12 amino acids. V lost 3 bases and J lost 7, with 9 bases in between.

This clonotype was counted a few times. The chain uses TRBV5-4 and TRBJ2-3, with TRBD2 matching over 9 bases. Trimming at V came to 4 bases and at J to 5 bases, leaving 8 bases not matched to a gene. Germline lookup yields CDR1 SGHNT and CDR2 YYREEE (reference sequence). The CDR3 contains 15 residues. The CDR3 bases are TGTGCCAGCAGCCCGGGACTAGCCAATGGAGATACGCAGTATTTT. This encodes CASSPGLANGDTQYF.

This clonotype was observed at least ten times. CDR3 region: CASRESQQGNTEAFF. CDR3 DNA sequence: TGTGCCAGCAGGGAAAGCCAACAGGGGAACACTGAAGCTTTCTTT. This sequence joins TRBV6-1 and TRBJ1-1, with TRBD1 as a possible D gene (6 bases). This CDR3 is 15 amino acids long. V lost 6 bases and J 1 base, leaving 15 bases between the germline ends. Germline CDR1 reads MNHNS; CDR2 reads SASEGT.

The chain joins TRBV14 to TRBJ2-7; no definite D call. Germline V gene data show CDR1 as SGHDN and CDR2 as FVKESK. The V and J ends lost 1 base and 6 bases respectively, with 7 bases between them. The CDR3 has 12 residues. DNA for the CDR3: TGTGCCAGCAGCCAAGTCTTCCTCGAGCAGTACTTC. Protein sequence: CASSQVFLEQYF. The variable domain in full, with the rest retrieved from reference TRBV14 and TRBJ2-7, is EAGVTQFPSHSVIEKGQTVTLRCDPISGHDNLYWYRRVMGKEIKFLLHFVKESKQDESGMPNNRFLAERTGGTYSTLKVQPAELEDSGVYFCASSQVFLEQYFGPGTRLTVT.

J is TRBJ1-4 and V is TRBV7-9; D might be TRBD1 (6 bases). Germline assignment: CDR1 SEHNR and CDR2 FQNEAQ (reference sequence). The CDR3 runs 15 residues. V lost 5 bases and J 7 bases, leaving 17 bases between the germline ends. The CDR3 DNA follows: TGTGCCAGCAGCCAACAGGGAGCCCCCGGTGAAAAACTGTTTTTT. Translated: CASSQQGAPGEKLFF.